This is a list of T cell receptor beta chains from one sample in a study of blood T cells in healthy people across ages. TCRdb independently ran MiXCR on the 5' RACE reads; one entry per CDR3 protein. Here the sample spans about 800,000 distinct CDR3 sequences, approximately 25% being singletons. These sequences were also reported in another study, on T cells of mothers and their children.

Source material: blood. Source of these receptors: a boy younger than 18 in good health. The CDR3 runs from the conserved cysteine through the conserved F or W. Size values are once, few and many counts, or a class for expanded clones, and some rows have none.

V	size	CDR3
TRBV27	many	CASSPGQGVEKLFF
TRBV20-1	few	CSAESGLAGPSSYNEQFF
TRBV11-1	few	CASSTRDGVYSGNTIYF
TRBV7-9	NA	CASSQTGTDYGYTF
TRBV2	NA	CASTPDLGGVEKLFF
TRBV7-2	NA	CASSLSVNSPLHF
TRBV29-1	NA	CSPRPGHSYNEQFF
TRBV27	few	CASSVTGPTYEQYF
TRBV2	few	CASSVQGGVKNIQYF
TRBV7-6	NA	CASSQGARKETQYF
TRBV30	few	CAWSVLGNTEAFF
TRBV6-5	NA	CATSSGYSSSYGYTF